This record covers a single T cell receptor beta chain. These data belong to a study of blood T cell repertoires in COVID-19. About the study: Whether acute or convalescent, the COVID-19 samples came from the United States, Italy and Spain.

Germline V gene sequence: CDR1 LGHNT, CDR2 FRNRAP. J gave up 4 bases and V 3 bases, and 8 bases lay outside the gene matches. The CDR3 runs to 16 residues. Source study methods: Scientists estimated how many nucleated cells there were by amplifying reference gene primers. Assay: immunoSEQ multiplex PCR; the TCRdb copy retains only in-frame clones and omits some. V, J and clone size were drawn from that table, and D and trimming were deduced from the DNA. The profile covers hundreds of thousands of clones, with approximately 82% appearing a single time and about 3.9% taken by the ten largest. The sequenced sample was peripheral blood. This receptor was taken from a woman at least 80 years old with acute or convalescent COVID-19. This rearrangement joins TRBV12-5 to TRBJ1-1; 10 bases match TRBD1. As DNA, the CDR3 is TGTGCTAGTGGTTTTTCCGGGACAGGGGTTGTCACTGAAGCTTTCTTT. Translation: CASGFSGTGVVTEAFF.